This entry lists 9 T cell receptor beta chains sequenced from one sample in a study of T cell responses to AZD1222 COVID-19 vaccine. Sequencing used immunoSEQ multiplex PCR; TCRdb keeps in-frame clones, though not all of them. The data hold about 90,000 clones, with approximately 89% observed a single time. The sequences come from peripheral blood, collected on day 0 of MenACWY control vaccination. These receptors all stem from an adult in good health.

This sequence joins TRBV28 and TRBJ1-2, with a weak D call TRBD1 (6 bases). CDR1 MDHEN and CDR2 SYDVKM come from the germline V gene. The V and J ends lost 4 bases and 5 bases respectively, with 8 bases between them. This CDR3 spans 12 amino acids. This CDR3 reads CASSSGQYGYTF. Here the CDR3 DNA reads TGTGCCAGCAGTTCTGGACAGTATGGCTACACCTTC.

The chain combines TRBV28 with TRBJ1-6, with a tentative D call TRBD1 (6 bases). Trimming removed 3 bases at V and 7 bases at J, with 13 bases between. The germline CDR1 and CDR2 sequences are MDHEN and SYDVKM. The CDR3 runs to 15 residues. DNA of the CDR3: TGTGCCAGCAGTTTTATCAGGGGAAGGAATTCACCCCTCCACTTT. Its translation: CASSFIRGRNSPLHF.

The rearrangement links TRBV10-1 to TRBJ2-2, with 9 positions matching TRBD1. The CDR3 length is 15 residues. Per germline, CDR1 WNHNN and CDR2 SYGVQD (reference sequence). After removal of 7 bases from V and 6 bases from J, the junction contained 9 bases not matched to a gene. In nucleotides, the CDR3 is TGCGCCAGCAACACCGGGACAGGGTATTCCGGGGAGCTGTTTTTT. It codes for CASNTGTGYSGELFF.

The rearrangement links TRBV2 to TRBJ2-5, with a weak D call TRBD2 (6 bases). Germline loops: CDR1 SNHLY, CDR2 FYNNEI. The CDR3 covers 12 residues. V gave up 8 bases and J gave up 5 bases, with 12 bases separating them. The CDR3 region has the DNA TGTGCCAGCTACGAGGGAGGCGAGACCCAGTACTTC. Its translation: CASYEGGETQYF. Full variable domain (missing parts from reference TRBV2 and TRBJ2-5): EPEVTQTPSHQVTQMGQEVILRCVPISNHLYFYWYRQILGQKVEFLVSFYNNEISEKSEIFDDQFSVERPDGSNFTLKIRSTKLEDSAMYFCASYEGGETQYFGPGTRLLVL.

This clone has just a few counts. This sequence joins TRBV18 and TRBJ1-1; no clear D gene. This CDR3 comprises 12 residues. The V end was cut by 2 bases, the J end by 7 bases, with 8 bases between. Germline V gives CDR1 KGHSH, CDR2 LQKENI. The CDR3 DNA follows: TGTGCCAGCTCACCAAGTAGCGTTGAAGCTTTCTTT. Its translation: CASSPSSVEAFF.

The V call is TRBV7-2, the J call TRBJ2-1; D is possibly TRBD2 (5 bases). In germline, CDR1 is SGHTA, CDR2 FQGNSA. Deletions cut 7 bases from V and 8 bases from J, with 18 bases between. The CDR3 loop spans 14 amino acids. The CDR3: CASTSRVTAHEQFF. DNA for the CDR3: TGTGCCAGCACCTCGAGGGTAACGGCCCATGAGCAGTTCTTC. Looking up the rest from reference TRBV7-2 and TRBJ2-1 gives the full variable domain: GAGVSQSPSNKVTEKGKDVELRCDPISGHTALYWYRQSLGQGLEFLIYFQGNSAPDKSGLPSDRFSAERTGGSVSTLTIQRTQQEDSAVYLCASTSRVTAHEQFFGPGTRLTVL.

The genes are TRBV18 and TRBJ2-2; weak D call: TRBD1 (6 bases). The germline gives CDR1 KGHSH, CDR2 LQKENI. V was cut by 3 bases and J by 4 bases, with 12 bases left in between. CDR3 length equals 15 residues. The CDR3 region is CASSPPGDSTGELFF. CDR3 DNA: TGTGCCAGCTCACCCCCAGGGGATAGCACCGGGGAGCTGTTTTTT.

The V and J genes are TRBV27 and TRBJ2-3; TRBD2 matches 11 bases. The CDR3 is 15 residues long. J lost 9 bases, V lost 4 bases, and 9 bases had no gene match. Germline CDR1 and CDR2: MNHEY and SMNVEV (reference sequence). The CDR3 DNA reads TGTGCCAGCAGTTCGGTAGCGGGAGGGTCTCAGACGCAGTATTTT. Amino acids: CASSSVAGGSQTQYF.

The V call is TRBV19, the J call TRBJ1-5, with 7 bases aligning to TRBD1. Trimming took 6 bases from V and 5 from J; bases not matched to a gene: 7. The CDR3 is made up of 14 amino acids. CDR1 is LNHDA and CDR2 is SQIVND in the germline V gene (reference sequence). The CDR3 DNA reads as TGTGCCAGTAGACCGACAGGGCTCGATCAGCCCCAGCATTTT. Translated, it gives CASRPTGLDQPQHF.